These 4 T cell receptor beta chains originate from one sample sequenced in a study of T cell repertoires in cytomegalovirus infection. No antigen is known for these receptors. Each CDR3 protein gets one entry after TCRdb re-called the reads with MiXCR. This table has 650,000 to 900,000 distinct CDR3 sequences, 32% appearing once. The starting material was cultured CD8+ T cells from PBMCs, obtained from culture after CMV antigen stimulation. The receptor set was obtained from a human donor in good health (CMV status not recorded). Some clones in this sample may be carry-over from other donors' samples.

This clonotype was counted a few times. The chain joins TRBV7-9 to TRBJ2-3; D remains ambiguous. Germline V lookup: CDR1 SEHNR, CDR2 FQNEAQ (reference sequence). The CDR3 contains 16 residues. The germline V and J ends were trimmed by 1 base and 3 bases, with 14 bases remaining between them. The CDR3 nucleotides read TGTGCCAGCAGCTTAGGACACAGCCTGAGGACAGATACGCAGTATTTT. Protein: CASSLGHSLRTDTQYF.

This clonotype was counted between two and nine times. Here the CDR3 reads CASSFQVNTGELFF. In DNA, the CDR3 is TGTGCCAGCAGTTTTCAGGTGAACACCGGGGAGCTGTTTTTT. This chain uses TRBV12-3 or TRBV12-4 with TRBJ2-2; D is unclear. The length of the CDR3 is 14 residues. Trimming removed 3 bases at V and 1 base at J, with 6 bases between.

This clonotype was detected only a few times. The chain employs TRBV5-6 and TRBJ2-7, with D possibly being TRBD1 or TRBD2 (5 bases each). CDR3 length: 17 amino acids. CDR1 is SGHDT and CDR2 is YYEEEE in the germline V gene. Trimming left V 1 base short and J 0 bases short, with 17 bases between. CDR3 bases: TGTGCCAGCAGCTTGACAGGCGCAGGGCTAGCCTCCTACGAGCAGTACTTC. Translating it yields CASSLTGAGLASYEQYF.

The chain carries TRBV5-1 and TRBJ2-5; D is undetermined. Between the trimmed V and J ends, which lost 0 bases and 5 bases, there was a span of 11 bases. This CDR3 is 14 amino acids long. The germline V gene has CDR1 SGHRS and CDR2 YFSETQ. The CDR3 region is CASSLDSIPETQYF. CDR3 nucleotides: TGCGCCAGCAGCTTGGACAGTATCCCCGAGACCCAGTACTTC.